The 18 T cell receptor beta chains in this list originate from one sample, sequenced in a study of shared clonotypes between healthy human individuals (TCRdb year 2020). CD8 naive samples were CD45RO-negative cells positively selected for CCR7, giving a CD45RA+CCR7+ population that excluded TemRA cells. Library generation was performed with the immunoSEQ multiplex PCR assay. TCRdb carries this immuneACCESS record with in-frame sequences only. Its versions omit some clonotypes, under half of them owing to an unresolved V gene in the studies checked, with the rest unexplained. This sample has over 2 million clones in its table, and approximately 95% of those were observed once. The ten biggest clones cover roughly 1.1% of the sample. Sequenced: naive CD8+ T cells sorted from blood. The sample's cell subset or site label is to be understood as: CD45RA+CCR7+. These receptors all come from a man younger than 35 in good health.

This rearrangement joins TRBV15 to TRBJ2-2, with a tentative D call TRBD2 (5 bases). The CDR3 is made up of 13 amino acids. V was pared by 4 bases and J by 7 bases, with 10 bases between. Germline V gene data show CDR1 as LNHNV and CDR2 as YYDKDF (reference sequence). CDR3 residues: CATSTPGVGELFF. The CDR3 coding sequence is TGTGCCACCAGCACCCCCGGGGTCGGGGAGCTGTTTTTT.

The chain uses TRBV19 and TRBJ2-7; D is possibly TRBD2 (6 bases). Germline loops: CDR1 LNHDA, CDR2 SQIVND (reference sequence). The CDR3 runs to 16 residues. V dropped 2 bases and J dropped 3 bases, with 17 bases sitting between them. The CDR3 DNA sequence: TGTGCCAGTAGTATAATCGCCCAGGCCGGGGGCTACGAGCAGTACTTC. It translates to CASSIIAQAGGYEQYF.

V usage is TRBV29-1 and J usage is TRBJ2-6; no definite D call. Trimming pared 0 bases from V and 0 bases from J, leaving 9 bases between. There are 16 residues in the CDR3. CDR1 and CDR2 from the germline V gene are SQVTM and ANQGSEA. The CDR3 DNA reads TGCAGCGTTGAAGATCAGACGAACTCTGGGGCCAACGTCCTGACTTTC. Amino acid sequence: CSVEDQTNSGANVLTF.

As to this clone: The same CDR3 can be traced to other DNA sequences in this sample. J is TRBJ1-2 and V is TRBV27; D remains unclear. V was clipped by 0 bases and J by 2 bases, with 7 bases between them. CDR3 length equals 14 residues. Germline loops: CDR1 MNHEY, CDR2 SMNVEV (reference sequence). The CDR3 sequence: CASSLSPGNYGYTF. The DNA of the CDR3 is TGTGCCAGCAGTTTATCCCCCGGGAACTATGGCTACACCTTC.

The gene calls are TRBV6-1 and TRBJ1-1; 7 nucleotides line up with TRBD1. The J segment lost 1 base and the V segment lost 3 bases, leaving 5 bases of the junction unmatched. The CDR3 loop spans 15 amino acids. CDR1 is MNHNS and CDR2 is SASEGT in the germline V gene. CDR3 in amino acids: CASSERGLANTEAFF. In nucleotides, the CDR3 is TGTGCCAGCAGTGAGAGGGGGCTAGCGAACACTGAAGCTTTCTTT.

V is TRBV4-3 and J is TRBJ1-5; 7 bases are a match to TRBD1. V gave up 0 bases and J gave up 5 bases; unmatched junction bases: 7. Germline V gene data show CDR1 as LGHNA and CDR2 as YSLEER. The CDR3 runs to 16 residues. The CDR3 sequence is CASSQDHTGAYQPQHF. CDR3 in DNA: TGCGCCAGCAGCCAAGATCACACAGGGGCCTATCAGCCCCAGCATTTT.

This chain connects TRBV13 to TRBJ2-1; D may be TRBD1 (6 bases). The germline V gene encodes CDR1 PRHDT and CDR2 FYEKMQ (reference sequence). CDR3 length: 14 amino acids. V was cut by 5 bases and J by 1 base, with 9 bases left in between. CDR3 in DNA: TGTGCCAGCAGCGAACAGGGATCCTACAATGAGCAGTTCTTC. Translated: CASSEQGSYNEQFF.

V gene TRBV4-3 combines with J gene TRBJ2-1, with D hard to call. V shed 0 bases and J shed 0 bases, with 3 bases lying between them. Germline assignment: CDR1 LGHNA and CDR2 YSLEER. The CDR3 spans 14 residues. The CDR3 loop is CASSQDHSYNEQFF. CDR3 sequence (DNA): TGCGCCAGCAGCCAAGATCACTCCTACAATGAGCAGTTCTTC.

The chain links TRBV19 to TRBJ1-5, with TRBD1 matching over 9 bases. Germline CDR1 is LNHDA and CDR2 is SQIVND (reference sequence). CDR3 length: 15 residues. Losses at the gene ends were 6 bases for V and 1 base for J; bases not matched to a gene: 4. As DNA, the CDR3 is TGTGCCAGTAGAACTGGGACAGGGAGCAATCAGCCCCAGCATTTT. Protein product: CASRTGTGSNQPQHF.

J is TRBJ2-1 and V is TRBV4-1, with D perhaps matching TRBD1 (6 bases). V gave up 4 bases and J gave up 3 bases, with 10 bases separating them. CDR1 and CDR2 (germline): MGHRA, YSYEKL. CDR3 length equals 14 residues. The CDR3 coding sequence is TGCGCCAGCAGCCTCCGGGACATCTACAATGAGCAGTTCTTC. This encodes CASSLRDIYNEQFF.

On this clone itself: A junction boundary mismatches the germline segment, possibly from a read error. The chain is built from TRBV30 and TRBJ2-7, with D unresolved. The CDR3 is 11 residues long. The germline CDR1 and CDR2 sequences are GTSNPN and SVGIG (reference sequence). CDR3 sequence (DNA): TGTGCCTGGAGTACCGGCTACGGGCAGTACTTC. It yields the protein CAWSTGYGQYF.

The chain joins TRBV10-3 to TRBJ2-7; tentatively, D is TRBD2 (6 bases). Deletions cut 11 bases from V and 2 bases from J, with 10 bases between. This CDR3 is 11 amino acids long. Per the germline V gene, CDR1 is ENHRY and CDR2 is SYGVKD. CDR3 DNA sequence: TGTGCCTCGACGGGGGCCTACGAGCAGTACTTC. Translation gives CASTGAYEQYF.

The J gene is TRBJ2-7, the V gene TRBV6-5; perhaps D is TRBD1 or TRBD2 (5 bases each). Trimming cost V 2 bases and J 5 bases, with 10 bases left between them. Germline CDR1 is MNHEY and CDR2 is SVGAGI. This CDR3 has 13 residues. CDR3 sequence: CASSYVEGNEQYF. The CDR3 region has the DNA TGTGCCAGCAGTTACGTAGAGGGGAACGAGCAGTACTTC.

The chain links TRBV2 to TRBJ2-3; D perhaps matches TRBD2 (5 bases). The CDR3 has 13 residues. Germline assignment: CDR1 SNHLY and CDR2 FYNNEI. V lost 3 bases to trimming and J lost 4 bases, with 8 bases between them. The CDR3 DNA is TGTGCCAGCAGTGAGGAGGACGCAGATACGCAGTATTTT. Translation: CASSEEDADTQYF.

This rearrangement joins TRBV27 to TRBJ2-1; 10 bases fit TRBD2. Germline CDR1 MNHEY, CDR2 SMNVEV (reference sequence). This CDR3 is 17 amino acids long. V dropped 6 bases and J dropped 8; count of bases not matched to a gene: 16. The CDR3 here is CASSILAGVGWSDEQFF. The DNA for the CDR3 is TGTGCCAGCAGCATTCTAGCGGGAGTCGGGTGGAGCGATGAGCAGTTCTTC.

The chain carries TRBV5-6 and TRBJ2-7; TRBD1 is a possible D gene (6 bases). The CDR3 covers 15 residues. V shed 3 bases and J shed 3 bases, with 16 bases lying between them. Germline V gene sequence: CDR1 SGHDT, CDR2 YYEEEE. The CDR3, as DNA: TGTGCCAGCAGCTGGGCTACCGGGACAAACTACGAGCAGTACTTC. Translation gives CASSWATGTNYEQYF.

This chain joins TRBV5-1 and TRBJ1-4; no clear D. The germline gives CDR1 SGHRS, CDR2 YFSETQ. This CDR3 has 14 amino acids. V was clipped by 3 bases and J by 5 bases, with 11 bases between them. Here the CDR3 DNA reads TGCGCCAGCAGCTCCCTGGGCGGGAATGAAAAACTGTTTTTT. It translates to CASSSLGGNEKLFF. Complete variable domain (other parts from reference TRBV5-1 and TRBJ1-4): KAGVTQTPRYLIKTRGQQVTLSCSPISGHRSVSWYQQTPGQGLQFLFEYFSETQRNKGNFPGRFSGRQFSNSRSEMNVSTLELGDSALYLCASSSLGGNEKLFFGSGTQLSVL.

There are a few counts of this clone. The chain has TRBV7-9 and TRBJ1-2; no clear D. The germline CDR1 and CDR2 sequences are SEHNR and FQNEAQ (reference sequence). This CDR3 contains 14 residues. V was clipped by 11 bases and J by 2 bases, with 18 bases between them. The CDR3 is CAGYTGIFNYGYTF. The CDR3 nucleotides are TGTGCCGGGTACACCGGGATCTTCAACTATGGCTACACCTTC.